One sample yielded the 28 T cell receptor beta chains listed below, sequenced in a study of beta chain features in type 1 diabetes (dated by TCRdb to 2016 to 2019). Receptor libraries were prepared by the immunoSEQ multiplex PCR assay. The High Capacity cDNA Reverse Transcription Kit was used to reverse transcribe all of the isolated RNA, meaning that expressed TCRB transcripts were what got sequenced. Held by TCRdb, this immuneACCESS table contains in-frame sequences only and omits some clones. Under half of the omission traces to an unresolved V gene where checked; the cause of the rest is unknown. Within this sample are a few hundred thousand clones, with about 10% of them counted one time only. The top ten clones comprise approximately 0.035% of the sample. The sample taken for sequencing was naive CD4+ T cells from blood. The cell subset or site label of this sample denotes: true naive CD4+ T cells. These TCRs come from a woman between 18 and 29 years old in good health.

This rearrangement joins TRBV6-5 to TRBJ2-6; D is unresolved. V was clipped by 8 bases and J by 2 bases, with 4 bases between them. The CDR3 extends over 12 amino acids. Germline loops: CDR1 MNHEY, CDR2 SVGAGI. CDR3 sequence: CASAAGANVLTF. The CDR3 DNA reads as TGTGCCAGCGCAGCTGGGGCCAACGTCCTGACTTTC.

CDR3 protein: CASSAGTSDYNEQFF. CDR3 nucleotide sequence: TGCGCCAGCAGCGCAGGGACTAGCGACTACAATGAGCAGTTCTTC. The chain recombines TRBV5-1 with TRBJ2-1; 10 nucleotides agree with TRBD2. The CDR3 runs 15 residues. With V trimmed by 4 bases and J by 3 bases, 4 bases remained unmatched. CDR1 is SGHRS and CDR2 is YFSETQ in the germline V gene.

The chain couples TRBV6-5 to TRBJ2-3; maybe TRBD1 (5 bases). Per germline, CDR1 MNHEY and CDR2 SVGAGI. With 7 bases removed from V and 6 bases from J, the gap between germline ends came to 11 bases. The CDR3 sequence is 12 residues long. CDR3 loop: CASKAGWDTQYF. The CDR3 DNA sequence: TGTGCCAGCAAGGCAGGGTGGGATACGCAGTATTTT.

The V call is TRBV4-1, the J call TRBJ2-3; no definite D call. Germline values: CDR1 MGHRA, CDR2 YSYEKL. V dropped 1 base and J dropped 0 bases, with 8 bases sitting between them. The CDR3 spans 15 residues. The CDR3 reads CASSQVYSSTDTQYF. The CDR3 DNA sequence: TGCGCCAGCAGCCAAGTATATTCTAGCACAGATACGCAGTATTTT.

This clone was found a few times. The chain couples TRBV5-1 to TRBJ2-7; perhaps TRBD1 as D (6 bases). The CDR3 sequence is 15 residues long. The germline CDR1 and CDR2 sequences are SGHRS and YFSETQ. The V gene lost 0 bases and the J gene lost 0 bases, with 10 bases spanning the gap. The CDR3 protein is CASSLEGESSYEQYF. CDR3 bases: TGCGCCAGCAGCTTGGAGGGGGAAAGCTCCTACGAGCAGTACTTC.

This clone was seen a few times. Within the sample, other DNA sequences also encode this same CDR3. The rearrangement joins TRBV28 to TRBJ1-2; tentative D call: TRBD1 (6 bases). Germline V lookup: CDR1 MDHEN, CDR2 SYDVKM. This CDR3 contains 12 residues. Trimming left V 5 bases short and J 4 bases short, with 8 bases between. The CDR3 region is CASSPTGYGYTF. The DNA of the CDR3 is TGTGCCAGCAGTCCGACAGGCTATGGCTACACCTTC.

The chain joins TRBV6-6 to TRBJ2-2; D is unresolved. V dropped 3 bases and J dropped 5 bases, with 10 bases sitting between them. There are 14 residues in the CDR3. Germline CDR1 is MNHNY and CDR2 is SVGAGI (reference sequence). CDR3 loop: CASSYSQATGELFF. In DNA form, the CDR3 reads TGTGCCAGCAGTTATTCTCAAGCGACCGGGGAGCTGTTTTTT.

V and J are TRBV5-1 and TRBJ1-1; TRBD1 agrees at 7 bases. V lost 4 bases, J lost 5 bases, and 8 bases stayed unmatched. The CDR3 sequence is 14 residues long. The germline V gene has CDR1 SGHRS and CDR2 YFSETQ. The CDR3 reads CASSQSQGRTEAFF. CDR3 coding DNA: TGCGCCAGCAGCCAATCACAGGGGAGGACTGAAGCTTTCTTT.

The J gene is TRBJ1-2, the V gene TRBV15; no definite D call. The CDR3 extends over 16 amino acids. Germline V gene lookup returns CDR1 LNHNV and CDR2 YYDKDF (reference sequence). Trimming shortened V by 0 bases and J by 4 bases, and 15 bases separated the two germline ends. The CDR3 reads CATSRDRGTAGYGYTF. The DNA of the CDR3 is TGTGCCACCAGCAGAGATCGAGGTACCGCTGGCTATGGCTACACCTTC. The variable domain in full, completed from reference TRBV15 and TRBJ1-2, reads DAMVIQNPRYQVTQFGKPVTLSCSQTLNHNVMYWYQQKSSQAPKLLFHYYDKDFNNEADTPDNFQSRRPNTSFCFLDIRSPGLGDTAMYLCATSRDRGTAGYGYTFGSGTRLTVV.

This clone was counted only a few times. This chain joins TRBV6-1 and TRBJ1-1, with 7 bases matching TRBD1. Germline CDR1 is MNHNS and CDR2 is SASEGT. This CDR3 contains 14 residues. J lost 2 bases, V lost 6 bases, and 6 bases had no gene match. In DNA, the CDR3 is TGTGCCAGCAGCGTGACAGGGCCCAACACTGAAGCTTTCTTT. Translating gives CASSVTGPNTEAFF.

The CDR3 protein is CASSLGGSSYNEQFF. CDR3 coding DNA: TGCGCCAGCAGCTTGGGTGGTAGCTCCTACAATGAGCAGTTCTTC. V is TRBV5-1 and J is TRBJ2-1; no definite D call. V lost 0 bases and J 0 bases, leaving 7 bases between the germline ends. The CDR3 is 15 residues long. Germline values: CDR1 SGHRS, CDR2 YFSETQ.

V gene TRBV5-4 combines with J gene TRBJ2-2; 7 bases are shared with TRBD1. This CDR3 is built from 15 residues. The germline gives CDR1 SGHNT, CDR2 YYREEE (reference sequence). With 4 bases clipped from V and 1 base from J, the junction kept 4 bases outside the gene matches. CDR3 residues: CASSPRTGNTGELFF. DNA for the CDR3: TGTGCCAGCAGCCCACGGACAGGGAACACCGGGGAGCTGTTTTTT. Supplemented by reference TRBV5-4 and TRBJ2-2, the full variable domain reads ETGVTQSPTHLIKTRGQQVTLRCSSQSGHNTVSWYQQALGQGPQFIFQYYREEENGRGNFPPRFSGLQFPNYSSELNVNALELDDSALYLCASSPRTGNTGELFFGEGSRLTVL.

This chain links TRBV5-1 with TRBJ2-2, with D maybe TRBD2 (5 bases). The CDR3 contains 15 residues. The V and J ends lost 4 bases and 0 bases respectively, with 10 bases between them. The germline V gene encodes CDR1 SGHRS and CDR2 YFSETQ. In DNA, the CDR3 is TGCGCCAGCAGCAAGGCGGGCGCGAACACCGGGGAGCTGTTTTTT. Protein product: CASSKAGANTGELFF.

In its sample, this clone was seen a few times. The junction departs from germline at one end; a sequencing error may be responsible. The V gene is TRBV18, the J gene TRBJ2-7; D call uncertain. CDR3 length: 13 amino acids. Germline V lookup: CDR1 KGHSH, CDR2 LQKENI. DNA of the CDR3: TGTGCCAGCTCCCCACCCGGGTTCTACGAGCAGTACTTC. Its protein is CASSPPGFYEQYF.

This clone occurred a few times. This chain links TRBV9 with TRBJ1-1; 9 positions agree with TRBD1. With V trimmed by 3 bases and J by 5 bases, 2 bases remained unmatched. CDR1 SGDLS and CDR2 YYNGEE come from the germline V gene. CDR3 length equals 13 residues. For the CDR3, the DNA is TGTGCCAGCAGCGCGACAGGGGGGACTGAAGCTTTCTTT. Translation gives CASSATGGTEAFF.

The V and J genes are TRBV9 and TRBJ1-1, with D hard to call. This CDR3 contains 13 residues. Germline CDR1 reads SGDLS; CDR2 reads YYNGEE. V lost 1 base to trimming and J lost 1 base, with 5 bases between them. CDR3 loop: CASSVLRNTEAFF. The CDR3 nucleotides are TGTGCCAGCAGCGTACTCAGGAACACTGAAGCTTTCTTT.

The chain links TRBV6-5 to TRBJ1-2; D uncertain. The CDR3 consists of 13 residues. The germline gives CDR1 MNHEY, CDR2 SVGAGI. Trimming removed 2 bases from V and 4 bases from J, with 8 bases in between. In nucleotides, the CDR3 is TGTGCCAGCAGTTACGGGCAGGCCTATGGCTACACCTTC. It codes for CASSYGQAYGYTF.

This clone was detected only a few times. Here the CDR3 reads CAWSTGSYEQYF. For the CDR3, the DNA is TGTGCCTGGAGTACGGGATCCTACGAGCAGTACTTC. This chain links TRBV30 with TRBJ2-7; D is possibly TRBD2 (5 bases). There are 12 residues in the CDR3. Germline CDR1 is GTSNPN and CDR2 is SVGIG (reference sequence). The V end was cut by 2 bases, the J end by 1 base, with 6 bases between.

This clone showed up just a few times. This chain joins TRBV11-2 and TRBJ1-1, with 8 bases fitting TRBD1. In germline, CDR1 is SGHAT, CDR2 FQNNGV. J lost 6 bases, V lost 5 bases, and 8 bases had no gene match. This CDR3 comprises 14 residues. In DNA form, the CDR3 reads TGTGCCAGCAGCCTGGACAGGGTCATATCTGAAGCTTTCTTT. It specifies CASSLDRVISEAFF.

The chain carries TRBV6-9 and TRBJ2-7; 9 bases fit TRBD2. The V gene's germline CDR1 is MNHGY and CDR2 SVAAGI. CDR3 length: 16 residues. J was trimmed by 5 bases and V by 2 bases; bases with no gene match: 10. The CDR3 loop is CASSYPGLALSNEQYF. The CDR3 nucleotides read TGTGCCAGCAGTTATCCGGGACTAGCTTTATCCAACGAGCAGTACTTC.

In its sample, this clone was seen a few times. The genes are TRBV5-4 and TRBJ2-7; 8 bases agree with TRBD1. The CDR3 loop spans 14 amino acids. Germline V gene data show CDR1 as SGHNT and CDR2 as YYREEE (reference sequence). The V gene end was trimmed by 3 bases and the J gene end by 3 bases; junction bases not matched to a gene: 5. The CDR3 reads CASSSTGAHYEQYF. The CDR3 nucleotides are TGTGCCAGCAGCTCGACAGGGGCCCACTACGAGCAGTACTTC.

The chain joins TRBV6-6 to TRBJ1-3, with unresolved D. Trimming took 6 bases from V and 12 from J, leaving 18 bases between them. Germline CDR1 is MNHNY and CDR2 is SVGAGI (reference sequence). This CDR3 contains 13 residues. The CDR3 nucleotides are TGTGCCAGCAGACTCGATGGAGATCGAGGCATATATTTT. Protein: CASRLDGDRGIYF.

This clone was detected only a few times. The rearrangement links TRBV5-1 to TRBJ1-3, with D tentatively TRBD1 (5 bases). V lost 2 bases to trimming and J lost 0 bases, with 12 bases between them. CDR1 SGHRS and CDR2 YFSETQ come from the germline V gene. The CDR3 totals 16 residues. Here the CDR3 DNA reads TGCGCCAGCAGCTTTTTCGACAGAACCTCTGGAAACACCATATATTTT. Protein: CASSFFDRTSGNTIYF. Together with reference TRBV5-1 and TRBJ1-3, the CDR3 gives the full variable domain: KAGVTQTPRYLIKTRGQQVTLSCSPISGHRSVSWYQQTPGQGLQFLFEYFSETQRNKGNFPGRFSGRQFSNSRSEMNVSTLELGDSALYLCASSFFDRTSGNTIYFGEGSWLTVV.

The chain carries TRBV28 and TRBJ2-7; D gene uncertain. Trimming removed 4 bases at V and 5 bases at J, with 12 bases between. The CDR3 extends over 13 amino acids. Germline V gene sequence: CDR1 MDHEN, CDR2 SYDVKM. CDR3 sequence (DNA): TGTGCCAGCAGTTCCCCACTTCCCAACGAGCAGTACTTC. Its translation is CASSSPLPNEQYF.

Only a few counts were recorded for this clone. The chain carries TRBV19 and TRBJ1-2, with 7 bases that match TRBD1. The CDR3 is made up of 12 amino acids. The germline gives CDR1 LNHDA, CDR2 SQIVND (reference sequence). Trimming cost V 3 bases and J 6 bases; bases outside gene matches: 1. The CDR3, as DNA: TGTGCCAGTAGTATCACAGGGGATGGCTACACCTTC. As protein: CASSITGDGYTF.

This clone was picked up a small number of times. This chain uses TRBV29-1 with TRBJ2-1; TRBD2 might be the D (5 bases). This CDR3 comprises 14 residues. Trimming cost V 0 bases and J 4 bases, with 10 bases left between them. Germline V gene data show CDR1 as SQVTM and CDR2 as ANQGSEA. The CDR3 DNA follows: TGCAGCGTTGAAGAGGGAGCATCGTACAATGAGCAGTTCTTC. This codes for CSVEEGASYNEQFF.

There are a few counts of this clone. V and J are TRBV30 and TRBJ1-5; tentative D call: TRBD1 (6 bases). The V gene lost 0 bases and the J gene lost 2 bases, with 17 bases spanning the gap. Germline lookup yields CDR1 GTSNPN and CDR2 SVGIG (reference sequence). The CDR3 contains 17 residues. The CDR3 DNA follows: TGTGCCTGGAGTGTAAGGGGGAGGGTTTCGGGCAATCAGCCCCAGCATTTT. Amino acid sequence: CAWSVRGRVSGNQPQHF.

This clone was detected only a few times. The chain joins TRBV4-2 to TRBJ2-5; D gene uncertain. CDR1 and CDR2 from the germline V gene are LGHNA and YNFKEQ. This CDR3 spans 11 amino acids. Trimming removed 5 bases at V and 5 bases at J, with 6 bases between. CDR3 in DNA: TGTGCCAGCAGCATAGAGGAGACCCAGTACTTC. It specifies CASSIEETQYF.